This T cell receptor (beta chain) was found in a study of blood T cell repertoires in COVID-19. Germline V gene lookup returns CDR1 MNHEY and CDR2 SVGAGI. This CDR3 has 14 residues. V was clipped by 7 bases and J by 0 bases, with 12 bases between them. The table came from immunoSEQ multiplex PCR; TCRdb's copy has only in-frame clones and leaves some out. Among roughly 80,000 clones listed, over 65% were seen once. This receptor was obtained from an older woman with acute or convalescent COVID-19. The J gene is TRBJ1-2, the V gene TRBV6-5, with D possibly TRBD1 on 6 matching bases. The sequenced material came from peripheral blood. As DNA, the CDR3 is TGTGCCAGCAATCCTGGACAGTCTAACTATGGCTACACCTTC. It encodes CASNPGQSNYGYTF.